Here is one T cell receptor beta chain with its context. This record belongs to a study of T cell changes during pregnancy in multiple sclerosis. The CDR3 runs 14 residues. Germline V lookup: CDR1 SGHAT, CDR2 FQNNGV. V was clipped by 1 base and J by 9 bases, with 10 bases between them. Sequencing used immunoSEQ multiplex PCR; TCRdb keeps in-frame clones, though not all of them. Seen here are around 61,000 clones, under 95% observed once, and the top ten hold over 1.2%. Source: peripheral blood, taken in the third trimester of pregnancy. The receptor was isolated from a female donor in good health, enrolled as a control in a pregnancy study. The J gene is TRBJ1-6, the V gene TRBV11-2; perhaps TRBD1 as D (5 bases). The CDR3 is CASSLGQGGSPLHF. CDR3 in DNA: TGTGCCAGCAGCTTAGGGCAGGGCGGTTCACCCCTCCACTTT. Complete variable domain (other parts from reference TRBV11-2 and TRBJ1-6): EAGVAQSPRYKIIEKRQSVAFWCNPISGHATLYWYQQILGQGPKLLIQFQNNGVVDDSQLPKDRFSAERLKGVDSTLKIQPAKLEDSAVYLCASSLGQGGSPLHFGNGTRLTVT.